The 16 T cell receptor beta chains reported below all come from one sample, sequenced in a study of T cells in Graves' hyperthyroidism and ophthalmopathy (dated by TCRdb to about 2019). To prepare the library, multiplex PCR was applied. The sequencer was an Illumina HiSeq 2000. Amplification of TCR beta CDR3 regions was carried out from RNA transcripts. A first-round RT-PCR of the TCR CDR3 used the HTBI primer set with the Qiagen OneStep RT-PCR kit. TCRdb passed the public sequencing reads through fastp at Q25 and MiXCR, retaining productive beta sequences. Every distinct CDR3 protein forms one entry, paired with its most common genes and DNA. Across this sample there are about 640,000 distinct CDR3 sequences, with more than 20% seen only once. Approximately 30% of the sample rests with the top ten. Sequencing was done on a sample of blood. The receptor source for this set is a man aged 25-40 years with Graves' ophthalmopathy.

The chain is built from TRBV2 and TRBJ1-3; D might be TRBD1 (6 bases). The germline gives CDR1 SNHLY, CDR2 FYNNEI. The V end was cut by 10 bases, the J end by 0 bases, with 10 bases between. The CDR3 has 13 amino acids. CDR3 DNA: TGTGCCACGCGACAGGTCTCTGGAAACACCATATATTTT. This gives the protein CATRQVSGNTIYF.

This clonotype showed up just a few times. CDR3 DNA sequence: TGTGCCTGGGGAGGACAGGGGGCGAAGACTTATGGCTACACCTTC. This codes for CAWGGQGAKTYGYTF. This chain joins TRBV30 and TRBJ1-2; TRBD1 matches at 11 bases. The germline V gene encodes CDR1 GTSNPN and CDR2 SVGIG (reference sequence). CDR3 length: 15 residues. The V and J ends lost 5 bases and 5 bases, in that order; junction bases with no gene match: 10.

This clonotype was counted between two and nine times. The rearrangement links TRBV28 to TRBJ1-1; D is ambiguous. Per germline, CDR1 MDHEN and CDR2 SYDVKM. This CDR3 is built from 13 residues. The V gene lost 5 bases and the J gene lost 2 bases, with 9 bases spanning the gap. CDR3 nucleotide sequence: TGTGCCAGCAGTCGACCAAGAAACACTGAAGCTTTCTTT. Its protein is CASSRPRNTEAFF.

This sequence joins TRBV4-1 and TRBJ2-5, with D possibly being TRBD2 (5 bases). The germline V and J ends were trimmed by 0 bases and 4 bases, with 24 bases remaining between them. The CDR3 runs to 19 residues. Looked up from germline, CDR1 is MGHRA and CDR2 is YSYEKL. CDR3 nucleotides: TGCGCCAGCAGCCAAGACTTGGTCCGGGTCCGAGGAGGTGGAGAGACCCAGTACTTC. It specifies CASSQDLVRVRGGGETQYF.

Note on this clonotype: At one end the junction does not follow the germline gene, possibly because of a read error. The V and J genes are TRBV7-2 and TRBJ1-2, with TRBD1 identical over 7 bases. This CDR3 comprises 16 residues. Germline CDR1 SGHTA, CDR2 FQGNSA. The CDR3 nucleotides read TGTGTCAGCAGCCCCCGCTGGGACAGCCCTAACTATGGCTACACCTTC. Protein: CVSSPRWDSPNYGYTF.

This clonotype was observed many times. The chain carries TRBV28 and TRBJ2-7; 11 bases are shared with TRBD2. This CDR3 is built from 17 residues. Unmatched junction bases numbered 12, after V lost 6 bases and J lost 2 bases. Germline V gene data show CDR1 as MDHEN and CDR2 as SYDVKM. CDR3 amino acids: CASSAPGTSGNTYEQYF. The CDR3 DNA reads TGTGCCAGCAGCGCTCCTGGGACTAGCGGAAATACCTACGAGCAGTACTTC. Drawing the rest from reference TRBV28 and TRBJ2-7, the complete variable domain is DVKVTQSSRYLVKRTGEKVFLECVQDMDHENMFWYRQDPGLGLRLIYFSYDVKMKEKGDIPEGYSVSREKKERFSLILESASTNQTSMYLCASSAPGTSGNTYEQYFGPGTRLTVT.

The V call is TRBV11-2, the J call TRBJ1-2; D perhaps matches TRBD1 (5 bases). Deletions cut 3 bases from V and 4 bases from J, with 21 bases between. The CDR3 extends over 17 amino acids. Germline lookup yields CDR1 SGHAT and CDR2 FQNNGV. CDR3 loop: CASSLGQGNPSSYGYTF. Written as DNA, the CDR3 is TGTGCCAGCAGCTTGGGGCAGGGTAACCCCTCATCCTATGGCTACACCTTC.

The genes are TRBV10-1 and TRBJ2-1; 13 bases map to TRBD2. Germline trimming cut 6 bases from V and 6 bases from J; bases unmatched to any gene: 5. The CDR3 length is 15 residues. In germline, CDR1 is WNHNN, CDR2 SYGVQD (reference sequence). The CDR3 sequence: CASSRTSGSVNEQFF. CDR3 nucleotide sequence: TGCGCCAGCAGCCGGACTAGCGGGAGTGTCAATGAGCAGTTCTTC.

The chain links TRBV18 to TRBJ2-7; the match to TRBD1 covers 8 bases. CDR1 and CDR2 from the germline V gene are KGHSH and LQKENI. Trimming cost V 1 base and J 4 bases; bases outside gene matches: 15. This CDR3 region has 18 residues. DNA for the CDR3: TGTGCCAGCTCACCACTAGCCGATAACAGGGGGGCTTTATACGAGCAGTACTTC. Translation: CASSPLADNRGALYEQYF.

Of note for this clonotype: It may be a read error: a sequence one base away is much more abundant. The V gene is TRBV2, the J gene TRBJ1-3; D is perhaps TRBD1 (6 bases). This CDR3 spans 14 amino acids. Per germline, CDR1 SNHLY and CDR2 FYNNEI. The CDR3 DNA is TGTGCCTCACAGGGTAGGGGATCTGGAAACACCACATATTTT. It is translated as CASQGRGSGNTTYF.

This clonotype showed up many times. The chain couples TRBV7-9 to TRBJ2-7; TRBD1 is a possible D gene (6 bases). CDR3 length equals 14 residues. V lost 5 bases and J 3 bases, leaving 14 bases between the germline ends. CDR1 SEHNR and CDR2 FQNEAQ come from the germline V gene (reference sequence). CDR3 protein: CASSPFRGSYEQYF. The DNA of the CDR3 is TGTGCCAGCAGCCCGTTCAGGGGAAGCTACGAGCAGTACTTC.

This clonotype showed up just a few times. The chain carries TRBV6-1 and TRBJ2-2; tentatively, D is TRBD1 (5 bases). V was cut by 8 bases and J by 1 base, with 8 bases left in between. This CDR3 is built from 13 residues. CDR1 and CDR2 (germline): MNHNS, SASEGT. The CDR3 reads CASLTGNTGELFF. In DNA, the CDR3 is TGTGCCAGCCTCACAGGGAACACCGGGGAGCTGTTTTTT.

This clonotype showed up just a few times. This chain uses TRBV6-1 with TRBJ2-4; 7 bases map to TRBD2. From germline, CDR1 is MNHNS and CDR2 SASEGT. With V trimmed by 6 bases and J by 9 bases, 8 bases remained unmatched. The CDR3 runs 13 residues. The CDR3 here is CASSAPGGSIQYF. The DNA of the CDR3 is TGTGCCAGCAGCGCACCGGGGGGAAGCATTCAGTACTTC.

This clonotype was recorded a few times. J is TRBJ2-1 and V is TRBV14; no clear D gene. CDR1 and CDR2 from the germline V gene are SGHDN and FVKESK. The V end lost 4 bases, the J end lost 5 bases, and 12 bases lay between the germline ends. This CDR3 spans 14 amino acids. The CDR3 DNA reads as TGTGCCAGCAGCCCGCTTGTTTGGGACAATGAGCAGTTCTTC. This gives the protein CASSPLVWDNEQFF.

This clonotype has at least ten counts. The chain is built from TRBV11-1 and TRBJ2-1; the D gene is possibly TRBD2 (6 bases). V shed 6 bases and J shed 0 bases, with 15 bases lying between them. This CDR3 contains 16 residues. CDR1 and CDR2 from the germline V gene are SGHAT and FQDESV (reference sequence). The CDR3: CASSPGGTVSYNEQFF. The CDR3 DNA sequence: TGTGCCAGCAGTCCCGGCGGGACTGTCTCCTACAATGAGCAGTTCTTC.

The chain is built from TRBV27 and TRBJ2-5; 7 bases are shared with TRBD2. This CDR3 comprises 14 residues. CDR1 and CDR2 from the germline V gene are MNHEY and SMNVEV (reference sequence). Trimming removed 2 bases from V and 5 bases from J; junction bases left unmatched: 5. As DNA, the CDR3 is TGTGCCAGCAGTTTACTGGGGCGGGGGGAGACCCAGTACTTC. As protein: CASSLLGRGETQYF.